The 17 T cell receptor beta chains below all came from one sample that was sequenced in a study of blood T cell repertoires in COVID-19. Assay: immunoSEQ multiplex PCR; the TCRdb copy retains only in-frame clones and omits some. The top ten hold 8.6% of the sample, which has more than 120,000 clones, approximately 90% seen once. Sequencing was performed on peripheral blood. The source is a woman aged 45-59 years with active or convalescent COVID-19.

This chain uses TRBV2 with TRBJ1-2, with a weak D call TRBD1 (6 bases). V gave up 5 bases and J gave up 9 bases, with 16 bases separating them. Germline V gene data show CDR1 as SNHLY and CDR2 as FYNNEI. CDR3 length: 13 amino acids. The CDR3 DNA reads as TGTGCCAGCAGTAACGGACAGACCACGAGCTACACCTTC. Protein product: CASSNGQTTSYTF.

The chain employs TRBV5-1 and TRBJ2-1, with TRBD1 matching over 8 bases. J was trimmed by 7 bases and V by 4 bases; bases with no gene match: 7. CDR3 length: 14 residues. CDR1 is SGHRS and CDR2 is YFSETQ in the germline V gene. CDR3 sequence: CASSGQGARNEQFF. CDR3 coding DNA: TGCGCCAGCAGCGGGCAGGGGGCGCGAAATGAGCAGTTCTTC.

The chain recombines TRBV10-3 with TRBJ2-6; 7 bases are a match to TRBD1. Losses at the gene ends were 8 bases for V and 1 base for J; bases not matched to a gene: 2. Germline-derived CDR1 and CDR2 are ENHRY and SYGVKD. The CDR3 spans 14 residues. The CDR3 here is CAIRQGSGANVLTF. CDR3 nucleotides: TGTGCCATCCGACAGGGTTCTGGGGCCAACGTCCTGACTTTC.

This clone was observed once. CDR3 residues: CASSKQGTNYGYTF. The CDR3 bases are TGTGCCAGCAGTAAACAGGGCACTAACTATGGCTACACCTTC. The rearrangement uses TRBV6-6 and TRBJ1-2, with D possibly TRBD1 on 6 matching bases. In germline, CDR1 is MNHNY, CDR2 SVGAGI (reference sequence). V was pared by 5 bases and J by 0 bases, with 10 bases between. The CDR3 extends over 14 amino acids.

The V and J genes are TRBV9 and TRBJ2-3, with 11 bases matching TRBD2. Losses at the gene ends were 4 bases for V and 0 bases for J; bases not matched to a gene: 4. This CDR3 has 16 residues. The germline V gene has CDR1 SGDLS and CDR2 YYNGEE. The CDR3 nucleotides are TGTGCCAGCAGCCCACGGACTAGCGGGAGCACAGATACGCAGTATTTT. It encodes CASSPRTSGSTDTQYF. Based on the CDR3 plus reference TRBV9 and TRBJ2-3, the full variable domain is DSGVTQTPKHLITATGQRVTLRCSPRSGDLSVYWYQQSLDQGLQFLIQYYNGEERAKGNILERFSAQQFPDLHSELNLSSLELGDSALYFCASSPRTSGSTDTQYFGPGTRLTVL.

The J gene is TRBJ2-5, the V gene TRBV28; possibly TRBD2 for D (7 bases). The V end lost 5 bases, the J end lost 3 bases, and 19 bases lay between the germline ends. The germline V gene encodes CDR1 MDHEN and CDR2 SYDVKM. The CDR3 has 16 amino acids. This chain's CDR3 is CASSVGGGGGKETQYF. The CDR3 nucleotides are TGTGCCAGCAGTGTGGGAGGGGGAGGAGGGAAAGAGACCCAGTACTTC.

This sequence joins TRBV4-3 and TRBJ1-1, with 10 bases that match TRBD1. CDR3 length: 15 amino acids. V shed 3 bases, J shed 0 bases, and the junction held 1 base outside the gene matches. Germline CDR1 is LGHNA and CDR2 is YSLEER. CDR3 region: CASSQGQGMNTEAFF. In DNA form, the CDR3 reads TGCGCCAGCAGCCAGGGACAGGGGATGAACACTGAAGCTTTCTTT.

This chain joins TRBV12-5 and TRBJ2-1; D is unclear. Trimming pared 5 bases from V and 9 bases from J, leaving 11 bases between. Germline-derived CDR1 and CDR2 are LGHNT and FRNRAP. The CDR3 runs 12 residues. The CDR3 DNA reads as TGTGCTAGTGGTAAGCACCGGGTTGAGCAGTTCTTC. It encodes CASGKHRVEQFF. The full variable domain, its missing parts supplied by reference TRBV12-5 and TRBJ2-1, is DARVTQTPRHKVTEMGQEVTMRCQPILGHNTVFWYRQTMMQGLELLAYFRNRAPLDDSGMPKDRFSAEMPDATLATLKIQPSEPRDSAVYFCASGKHRVEQFFGPGTRLTVL.

CDR3 DNA: TGTGCCTGGAGCCCGGGACATGGGAACACCATATATTTT. This translates into CAWSPGHGNTIYF. This rearrangement joins TRBV30 to TRBJ1-3; tentative D call: TRBD1 (6 bases). The CDR3 is 13 amino acids. V shed 3 bases and J shed 7 bases, with 13 bases lying between them. Germline loops: CDR1 GTSNPN, CDR2 SVGIG (reference sequence).

The rearrangement joins TRBV21-1 to TRBJ1-5; TRBD1, the table's D call, lacks a check against the DNA. TRBV21-1 is termed a pseudogene. This CDR3 is built from 15 residues. As DNA, the CDR3 is TGTGCCAGCAGCACCCAGGCCGCTAGCAATCAGCCCCAGCATTTT. Translation gives CASSTQAASNQPQHF.

This sequence joins TRBV11-2 and TRBJ1-4; TRBD1 aligns across 8 bases. Germline trimming cut 5 bases from V and 5 bases from J; bases unmatched to any gene: 4. The CDR3 covers 14 residues. Germline CDR1 and CDR2: SGHAT and FQNNGV. The CDR3 sequence: CASSRDRLNEKLFF. As DNA, the CDR3 is TGTGCCAGCAGCCGGGACAGGCTCAATGAAAAACTGTTTTTT.

There are a few counts of this clone. The rearrangement links TRBV30 to TRBJ1-2, with 7 bases that match TRBD1. CDR1 is GTSNPN, CDR2 SVGIG, per germline (reference sequence). The J segment lost 0 bases and the V segment lost 5 bases, leaving 3 bases of the junction unmatched. This CDR3 region has 13 residues. CDR3 residues: CAWSGTANYGYTF. The CDR3 DNA reads TGTGCCTGGTCCGGGACAGCTAACTATGGCTACACCTTC.

The chain couples TRBV28 to TRBJ1-2; 8 bases line up with TRBD1. The CDR3 is 14 amino acids. The germline V gene encodes CDR1 MDHEN and CDR2 SYDVKM. Losses at the gene ends were 5 bases for V and 4 bases for J; bases not matched to a gene: 6. The CDR3 loop is CASSPYTGGYGYTF. In nucleotides, the CDR3 is TGTGCCAGCAGTCCTTACACAGGGGGCTATGGCTACACCTTC.

The genes are TRBV6-5 and TRBJ1-2; D is unclear. Germline-derived CDR1 and CDR2 are MNHEY and SVGAGI. Trimming shortened V by 7 bases and J by 6 bases, and 12 bases separated the two germline ends. The CDR3 runs to 12 residues. CDR3 sequence: CASTGRRDGYTF. The CDR3 region has the DNA TGTGCCAGCACCGGGCGGAGGGATGGCTACACCTTC.

The chain employs TRBV6-2 or TRBV6-3 and TRBJ1-5; D perhaps matches TRBD1 (6 bases). The germline V and J ends were trimmed by 4 bases and 4 bases, with 14 bases remaining between them. Germline assignment: CDR1 MNHEY and CDR2 SVGEGT. The CDR3 sequence is 15 residues long. CDR3 in amino acids: CASSFDRLWNQPQHF. For the CDR3, the DNA is TGTGCCAGCAGTTTTGACAGGCTGTGGAATCAGCCCCAGCATTTT.

This chain connects TRBV5-5 to TRBJ2-3, with 9 bases matching TRBD1. The CDR3 covers 14 residues. After removal of 2 bases from V and 8 bases from J, the junction contained 6 bases not matched to a gene. Per germline, CDR1 SGHKS and CDR2 YYEKEE (reference sequence). CDR3 bases: TGTGCCAGCAGCTTAAACAGGGGGCACAGTACGCAGTATTTT. Translation: CASSLNRGHSTQYF.

As concerns this clone: The same CDR3 arises from other DNA sequences in this sample as well. The chain recombines TRBV12-3 or TRBV12-4 with TRBJ1-2, with no clear D. The CDR3 consists of 11 residues. Trimming cost V 1 base and J 7 bases, with 4 bases left between them. The CDR3 reads CASSLGGGYTF. Written as DNA, the CDR3 is TGTGCCAGCAGTTTAGGAGGTGGCTACACCTTC.